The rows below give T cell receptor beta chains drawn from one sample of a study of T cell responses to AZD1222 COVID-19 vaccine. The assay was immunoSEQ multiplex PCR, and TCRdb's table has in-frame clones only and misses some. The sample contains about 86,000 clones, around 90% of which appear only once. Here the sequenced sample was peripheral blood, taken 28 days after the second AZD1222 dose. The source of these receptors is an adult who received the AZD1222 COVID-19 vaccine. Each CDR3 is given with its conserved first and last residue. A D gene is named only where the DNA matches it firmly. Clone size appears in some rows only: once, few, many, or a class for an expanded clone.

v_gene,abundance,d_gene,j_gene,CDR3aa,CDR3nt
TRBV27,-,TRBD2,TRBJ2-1,CASSAGTSGVGEQFF,TGTGCCAGCAGCGCCGGGACTAGCGGGGTCGGTGAGCAGTTCTTC
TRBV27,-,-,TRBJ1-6,CASSSGVWSPLHF,TGTGCCAGCAGTTCCGGGGTATGGTCACCCCTCCACTTT
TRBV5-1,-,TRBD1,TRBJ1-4,CASSAPGQGTEKLFF,TGCGCCAGCAGCGCTCCGGGACAGGGAACTGAAAAACTGTTTTTT
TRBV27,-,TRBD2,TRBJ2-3,CASSSGLARTDTQYF,TGTGCCAGCAGTTCGGGACTAGCGCGCACAGATACGCAGTATTTT
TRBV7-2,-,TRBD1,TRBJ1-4,CASSLRRRDRGGEKLFF,TGTGCCAGCAGCTTAAGGCGCCGTGACAGGGGAGGTGAAAAACTGTTTTTT
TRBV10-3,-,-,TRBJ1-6,CAIYREQNSPLHF,TGTGCCATATACAGGGAGCAAAATTCACCCCTCCACTTT
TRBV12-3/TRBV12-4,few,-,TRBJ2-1,CAGMDSYNEQFF,TGTGCCGGAATGGACTCCTACAATGAGCAGTTCTTC
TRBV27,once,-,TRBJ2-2,CASRVGTNRAGELFF,TGTGCCAGCAGGGTGGGAACAAACAGGGCCGGGGAGCTGTTTTTT
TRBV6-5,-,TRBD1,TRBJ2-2,CASSYWTGGTGELFF,TGTGCCAGCAGTTATTGGACAGGGGGCACCGGGGAGCTGTTTTTT
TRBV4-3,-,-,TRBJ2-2,CASSQASADLTGELFF,TGCGCCAGCAGCCAGGCATCTGCGGACCTCACCGGGGAGCTGTTTTTT
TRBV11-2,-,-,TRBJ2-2,CASSLVVGGELFF,TGTGCCAGCAGCTTAGTGGTGGGGGGGGAGCTGTTTTTT
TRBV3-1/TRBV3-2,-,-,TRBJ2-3,CASSQPGADTQYF,TGTGCCAGCAGCCAACCAGGGGCAGATACGCAGTATTTT
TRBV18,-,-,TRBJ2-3,CASSPEQNTQYF,TGTGCCAGCTCACCAGAACAAAATACGCAGTATTTT
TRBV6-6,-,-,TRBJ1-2,CASAPLGGGSGYGYTF,TGTGCCAGCGCCCCCCTGGGCGGGGGAAGTGGGTATGGCTACACCTTC
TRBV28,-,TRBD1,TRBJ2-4,CASSGTGENIQYF,TGTGCCAGCAGCGGGACAGGGGAAAACATTCAGTACTTC
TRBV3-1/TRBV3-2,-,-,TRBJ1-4,CASSQDFTSTNEKLFF,TGTGCCAGCAGCCAAGATTTCACATCAACTAATGAAAAACTGTTTTTT
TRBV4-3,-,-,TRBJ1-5,CASSQDAASNQPQHF,TGCGCCAGCAGCCAAGACGCGGCGAGCAATCAGCCCCAGCATTTT
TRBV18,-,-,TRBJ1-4,CASSPRAGPNEKLFF,TGTGCCAGCTCACCGCGGGCAGGTCCTAATGAAAAACTGTTTTTT
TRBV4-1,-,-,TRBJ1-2,CASSQVPGGKGGYTF,TGCGCCAGCAGCCAAGTTCCGGGGGGAAAGGGTGGCTACACCTTC
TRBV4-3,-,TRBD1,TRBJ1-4,CASSHSRTGDITNEKLFF,TGCGCCAGCAGCCATTCTCGGACAGGGGACATAACTAATGAAAAACTGTTTTTT
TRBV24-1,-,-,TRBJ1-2,CATSDPTRDGNYGYTF,TGTGCCACCAGTGACCCTACGCGGGACGGGAACTATGGCTACACCTTC
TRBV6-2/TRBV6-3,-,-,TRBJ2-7,CASSYSSERLSSSYEQYF,TGTGCCAGCAGTTACTCGAGTGAGAGACTCTCAAGCTCCTACGAGCAGTACTTC
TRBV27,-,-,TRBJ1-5,CASSLGGGNQPQHF,TGTGCCAGCAGTTTAGGGGGTGGCAATCAGCCCCAGCATTTT
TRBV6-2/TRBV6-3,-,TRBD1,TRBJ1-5,CASSSGQGSNQPQHF,TGTGCCAGCAGTTCCGGACAGGGTAGCAATCAGCCCCAGCATTTT
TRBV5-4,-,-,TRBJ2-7,CASSGQSRLSSEQYF,TGTGCCAGCAGCGGGCAGTCGAGATTAAGTTCCGAGCAGTACTTC
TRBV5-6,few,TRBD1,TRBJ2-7,CASSLASAGGLYEQYF,TGTGCCAGCAGCTTGGCTTCGGCAGGGGGCCTCTACGAGCAGTACTTC
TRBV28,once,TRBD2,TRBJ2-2,CASSFLAGGQSGELFF,TGTGCCAGCAGTTTTCTCGCGGGGGGGCAATCTGGGGAGCTGTTTTTT
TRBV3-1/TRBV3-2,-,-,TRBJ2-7,CASSQAAAGSSYEQYF,TGTGCCAGCAGCCAGGCGGCGGCAGGGAGCTCCTACGAGCAGTACTTC
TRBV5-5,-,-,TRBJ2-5,CASSLFDRQETQYF,TGTGCCAGCAGCTTGTTTGACCGACAAGAGACCCAGTACTTC
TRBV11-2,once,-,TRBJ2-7,CASSLESRVEQYF,TGTGCCAGCAGCTTAGAGTCTCGGGTCGAGCAGTACTTC
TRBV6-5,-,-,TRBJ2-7,CASSLYSTASYEQYF,TGTGCCAGCAGTCTCTATTCGACAGCTTCCTACGAGCAGTACTTC
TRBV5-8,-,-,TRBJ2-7,CASSPTVRVGEQYF,TGTGCCAGCAGCCCAACGGTCAGGGTGGGCGAGCAGTACTTC
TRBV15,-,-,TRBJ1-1,CATSKLQDKNTEAFF,TGTGCCACCAGCAAATTACAGGATAAGAACACTGAAGCTTTCTTT
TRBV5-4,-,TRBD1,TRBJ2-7,CASFGQGPTGEQYF,TGTGCCAGCTTTGGACAGGGGCCTACAGGGGAGCAGTACTTC
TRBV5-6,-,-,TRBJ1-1,CASSFRVNTEAFF,TGTGCCAGCAGCTTTAGGGTGAACACTGAAGCTTTCTTT